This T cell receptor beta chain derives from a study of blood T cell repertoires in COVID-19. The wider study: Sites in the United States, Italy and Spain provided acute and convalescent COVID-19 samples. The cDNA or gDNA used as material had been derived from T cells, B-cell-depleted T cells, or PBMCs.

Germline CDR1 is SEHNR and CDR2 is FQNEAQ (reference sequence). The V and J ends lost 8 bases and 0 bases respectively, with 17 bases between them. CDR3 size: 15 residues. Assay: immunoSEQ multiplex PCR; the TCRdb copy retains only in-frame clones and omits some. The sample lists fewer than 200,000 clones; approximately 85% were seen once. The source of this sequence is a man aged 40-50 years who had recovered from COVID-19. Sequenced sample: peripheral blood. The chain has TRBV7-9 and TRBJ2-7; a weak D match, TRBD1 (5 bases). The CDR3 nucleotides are TGTGCCAGCGGGTGGGGTACAGACAGCTCCTACGAGCAGTACTTC. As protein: CASGWGTDSSYEQYF. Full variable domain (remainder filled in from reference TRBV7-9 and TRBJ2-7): DTGVSQNPRHKITKRGQNVTFRCDPISEHNRLYWYRQTLGQGPEFLTYFQNEAQLEKSRLLSDRFSAERPKGSFSTLEIQRTEQGDSAMYLCASGWGTDSSYEQYFGPGTRLTVT.